This TCR beta chain was captured in a study of high-grade serous ovarian cancer treatment subgroups. Study information: Mean per sample: around 14,000 reads, about 7,000 unique TCR beta rearrangements.

Profiling relied on immunoSEQ multiplex PCR, and the TCRdb table lists in-frame clones only, not all of them. The table shows roughly 10,000 clones, with around 68% occurring only once. Study outcomes and limitations: Repertoire analysis covered CDR3 alone, not CDR1 or CDR2. Repertoire similarity ranged roughly 0.1 to 0.85 between tumors of one patient.

The CDR3 extends over 15 amino acids. CDR1 SNHLY and CDR2 FYNNEI come from the germline V gene. About this clone: What it binds is unknown.

Tumor tissue was taken before any definitive surgery or chemotherapy was given. V and J are TRBV2 and TRBJ2-5; 7 positions match TRBD2. The DNA end is more similar to TRBJ2-7, so the J call may be wrong. Sequencing was carried out using tumor tissue. The sequence was collected from a human donor with high-grade serous ovarian cancer. The CDR3 protein is CASTPGGGSSYEQYF. CDR3 nucleotide sequence: TGTGCCAGCACCCCTGGGGGGGGGAGCTCCTACGAGCAGTACTTC.